The source of this T cell receptor (beta chain) is a study of PD-1 blockade in mismatch repair-deficient tumors. Study in general: All were previously treated, progressing patients with approximately 11 mismatch repair-deficient cancer types. Study findings and constraints: Tumor-resident clones, often undetectable pretreatment in blood, expanded then contracted after pembrolizumab.

On this clone: Its antigen is undetermined.

CDR1 and CDR2 from the germline V gene are SGHRS and YFSETQ. V lost 0 bases and J lost 4, with 14 bases in between. The CDR3 sequence is 15 residues long. All patients were mismatch repair deficient, assessed by either PCR or immunohistochemistry. TCR sequencing covered a few patients who responded to pembrolizumab. The protocol was immunoSEQ multiplex PCR, while the TCRdb copy is restricted to in-frame clones and leaves out a portion. The sample shows about 79,000 clones, more than 80% of them seen only once. The TCR sequence derives from an adult with mismatch repair-deficient cancer. The sample was peripheral blood, taken 44 weeks after starting pembrolizumab. V is TRBV5-1 and J is TRBJ2-7; D assignment may be TRBD1 or TRBD2 (5 bases each). The CDR3 DNA is TGCGCCAGCAGCTTGGACGGGCAGGGAGTTTACGAGCAGTACTTC. This encodes CASSLDGQGVYEQYF.